The 32 T cell receptor beta chains presented below share a single source sample, sequenced in a study of blood T cell repertoires in COVID-19. Sequencing used immunoSEQ multiplex PCR; TCRdb keeps in-frame clones, though not all of them. The sample gives about 99,000 clones, 70% to 80% of which show up once; 15% to 20% is in the top ten. Material: peripheral blood. These receptor sequences come from a woman of 80 years or more with active or convalescent COVID-19.

With regard to this clone: The germline gene is not matched at one end of the junction; a read error may be the cause. The chain has TRBV5-1 and TRBJ2-1; 9 bases are a match to TRBD2. CDR3 length equals 17 residues. Germline CDR1 reads SGHRS; CDR2 reads YFSETQ. DNA for the CDR3: TGTGCCAGCAGCTTGGTCGTCGCGGGAGGGCGGTACAATGAGCAGTTCTTC. As protein: CASSLVVAGGRYNEQFF. Based on the CDR3 plus reference TRBV5-1 and TRBJ2-1, the full variable domain is KAGVTQTPRYLIKTRGQQVTLSCSPISGHRSVSWYQQTPGQGLQFLFEYFSETQRNKGNFPGRFSGRQFSNSRSEMNVSTLELGDSALYLCASSLVVAGGRYNEQFFGPGTRLTVL.

The V call is TRBV7-9, the J call TRBJ1-1, with D possibly matching TRBD1 (6 bases). The CDR3 is 13 residues long. Trimming took off 2 bases at V and 10 bases at J, with 14 bases between the two ends. Looked up from germline, CDR1 is SEHNR and CDR2 is FQNEAQ (reference sequence). The CDR3 region is CASSLRSAGAAFF. The CDR3 region has the DNA TGTGCCAGCAGCTTAAGGTCTGCAGGGGCAGCTTTCTTT.

This sequence joins TRBV5-4 and TRBJ2-3; 8 bases are shared with TRBD2. The V segment lost 3 bases and the J segment 1 base; nucleotides outside the gene matches: 4. In germline, CDR1 is SGHNT, CDR2 YYREEE (reference sequence). This CDR3 contains 15 residues. CDR3: CASSSKLAGTDTQYF. The DNA of the CDR3 is TGTGCCAGCAGCTCCAAACTAGCGGGCACAGATACGCAGTATTTT.

Concerning this clone: An end of the junction does not agree with germline; a read error may underlie this. The V call is TRBV5-1, the J call TRBJ1-2, with 11 positions matching TRBD1. The CDR3 length is 15 residues. The germline V gene encodes CDR1 SGHRS and CDR2 YFSETQ. The CDR3 DNA reads TGTGCCAGCAGCTTATCGGGACAGGGGGGCTATGGCTACACCTTC. The encoded protein is CASSLSGQGGYGYTF.

This clone was observed a few times. The V and J genes are TRBV19 and TRBJ1-1, with 7 bases identical to TRBD1. Unmatched junction bases numbered 7, after V lost 5 bases and J lost 1 base. The length of the CDR3 is 15 residues. Germline CDR1 reads LNHDA; CDR2 reads SQIVND (reference sequence). The CDR3 region has the DNA TGTGCCAGTAGTGGTCCCAGGGGGGCGAACACTGAAGCTTTCTTT. Protein: CASSGPRGANTEAFF.

This clone was recorded only once. The chain uses TRBV4-3 and TRBJ1-1; D is undetermined. Germline V CDR1 and CDR2: LGHNA, YSLEER. The CDR3 runs 14 residues. With 1 base removed from V and 0 bases from J, the gap between germline ends came to 6 bases. As DNA, the CDR3 is TGCGCCAGCAGCCAAGGAGGGATGAACACTGAAGCTTTCTTT. It specifies CASSQGGMNTEAFF.

V usage is TRBV7-8 and J usage is TRBJ1-2; possible D gene TRBD1, 5 bases. The CDR3 has 11 amino acids. Germline V gene lookup returns CDR1 SGHVS and CDR2 FQNEAQ. Trimming took off 5 bases at V and 5 bases at J, with 6 bases between the two ends. Written as DNA, the CDR3 is TGTGCCAGCAGCAGGGGTTATGGCTACACCTTC. Translated, it gives CASSRGYGYTF.

The chain uses TRBV14 and TRBJ2-1, with 7 bases identical to TRBD2. The CDR3 contains 17 residues. With V trimmed by 0 bases and J by 7 bases, 12 bases remained unmatched. CDR1 is SGHDN, CDR2 FVKESK, per germline. The CDR3 loop reads CASSQEVAGRAWNEQFF. For the CDR3, the DNA is TGTGCCAGCAGCCAAGAAGTTGCGGGGAGGGCCTGGAATGAGCAGTTCTTC.

The CDR3 DNA reads TGTGCCAGCAGCTACCGTAGCGGGAGTGATCGGAACACGCAGTATTTT. It codes for CASSYRSGSDRNTQYF. The chain links TRBV7-2 to TRBJ2-3, with TRBD2 matching 9 bases. CDR3 size: 16 residues. Trimming removed 4 bases from V and 9 bases from J; junction bases left unmatched: 14. From germline, CDR1 is SGHTA and CDR2 FQGNSA.

The genes are TRBV6-5 and TRBJ1-4; no definite D call. The germline V and J ends were trimmed by 5 bases and 10 bases, with 14 bases remaining between them. This CDR3 has 13 amino acids. Germline CDR1 MNHEY, CDR2 SVGAGI. The CDR3 loop is CASSPEAGGKLFF. The CDR3 DNA is TGTGCCAGCAGTCCCGAGGCGGGCGGAAAACTGTTTTTT.

The chain carries TRBV5-1 and TRBJ2-6; possibly TRBD1 for D (5 bases). The CDR3 is made up of 17 amino acids. The V end lost 4 bases, the J end lost 0 bases, and 14 bases lay between the germline ends. From germline, CDR1 is SGHRS and CDR2 YFSETQ. In DNA form, the CDR3 reads TGCGCCAGCAGCCCTACAGGTCCCGACTCTGGGGCCAACGTCCTGACTTTC. Translation: CASSPTGPDSGANVLTF.

Comments on this clone: Other nucleotide sequences from this sample produce the same CDR3. The chain is built from TRBV9 and TRBJ1-3; D is perhaps TRBD1 (5 bases). CDR1 is SGDLS and CDR2 is YYNGEE in the germline V gene. This CDR3 contains 16 residues. V gave up 3 bases and J gave up 1 base, with 14 bases separating them. The CDR3 sequence is CASSADPRGSGNTIYF. The CDR3 DNA is TGTGCCAGCAGCGCAGACCCCCGGGGGTCTGGAAACACCATATATTTT.

This clone has just one count. The chain couples TRBV5-1 to TRBJ1-1; 8 nucleotides align to TRBD1. With 4 bases clipped from V and 1 base from J, the junction kept 12 bases outside the gene matches. The CDR3 is 17 residues long. CDR1 is SGHRS, CDR2 YFSETQ, per germline. The CDR3 DNA follows: TGCGCCAGCAGCCAAGGGGGACAGGAGCTTAGGAACACTGAAGCTTTCTTT. Its protein is CASSQGGQELRNTEAFF. The full variable domain, its missing parts supplied by reference TRBV5-1 and TRBJ1-1, is KAGVTQTPRYLIKTRGQQVTLSCSPISGHRSVSWYQQTPGQGLQFLFEYFSETQRNKGNFPGRFSGRQFSNSRSEMNVSTLELGDSALYLCASSQGGQELRNTEAFFGQGTRLTVV.

The genes are TRBV7-9 and TRBJ2-1, with 9 positions matching TRBD2. J gave up 5 bases and V 5 bases, and 10 bases lay outside the gene matches. The CDR3 consists of 16 residues. In germline, CDR1 is SEHNR, CDR2 FQNEAQ (reference sequence). The CDR3 loop reads CASSTLGASGNNEQFF. The DNA for the CDR3 is TGTGCCAGCAGCACACTTGGGGCTAGCGGGAACAATGAGCAGTTCTTC. The whole variable domain, remainder taken from reference TRBV7-9 and TRBJ2-1, is DTGVSQNPRHKITKRGQNVTFRCDPISEHNRLYWYRQTLGQGPEFLTYFQNEAQLEKSRLLSDRFSAERPKGSFSTLEIQRTEQGDSAMYLCASSTLGASGNNEQFFGPGTRLTVL.

This sequence joins TRBV6-5 and TRBJ1-2; D might be TRBD1 (6 bases). CDR1 MNHEY and CDR2 SVGAGI come from the germline V gene. The CDR3 extends over 15 amino acids. Between the trimmed V and J ends, which lost 7 bases and 2 bases, there was a span of 17 bases. CDR3 loop: CASTMAGQGNYGYTF. As DNA, the CDR3 is TGTGCCAGCACCATGGCAGGGCAGGGGAACTATGGCTACACCTTC.

The CDR3 sequence is CASSGRATDTQYF. CDR3 bases: TGTGCCAGCAGCGGGAGGGCCACAGATACGCAGTATTTT. The chain couples TRBV5-6 to TRBJ2-3, with 7 bases aligning to TRBD2. V lost 4 bases, J lost 2 bases, and 1 base stayed unmatched. The CDR3 is 13 amino acids. CDR1 SGHDT and CDR2 YYEEEE come from the germline V gene. The complete variable domain, with remaining parts taken from reference TRBV5-6 and TRBJ2-3, reads DAGVTQSPTHLIKTRGQQVTLRCSPKSGHDTVSWYQQALGQGPQFIFQYYEEEERQRGNFPDRFSGHQFPNYSSELNVNALLLGDSALYLCASSGRATDTQYFGPGTRLTVL.

This clone was picked up a small number of times. The chain carries TRBV29-1 and TRBJ2-3, with TRBD2 identical over 7 bases. This CDR3 has 16 amino acids. J was trimmed by 4 bases and V by 5 bases; bases with no gene match: 15. The V gene's germline CDR1 is SQVTM and CDR2 ANQGSEA. CDR3 in DNA: TGCAGCGTTATGGGGAGGGCCCTAGCTTGGGCAGATACGCAGTATTTT. Its translation is CSVMGRALAWADTQYF.

CDR3 sequence: CASSSDTQYF. CDR3 nucleotide sequence: TGTGCCAGCAGCTCAGATACGCAGTATTTT. The chain carries TRBV12-3 or TRBV12-4 and TRBJ2-3, with no clear D. This CDR3 region has 10 residues. The V end was cut by 6 bases, the J end by 4 bases, with 2 bases between.

This clone appeared once. One end of the junction varies from germline; a read error may be responsible. The chain couples TRBV27 to TRBJ2-3; D not certain. The CDR3 consists of 14 residues. Germline values: CDR1 MNHEY, CDR2 SMNVEV (reference sequence). CDR3 amino acids: CASSFGYSTDTQYF. The CDR3 coding sequence is TGTGCCAGCAGTTTCGGATACAGCACCGATACGCAGTATTTT.

V usage is TRBV7-9 and J usage is TRBJ2-7; D possibly corresponds to TRBD2 (6 bases). Trimming took off 3 bases at V and 4 bases at J, with 10 bases between the two ends. The CDR3 sequence is 13 residues long. Germline CDR1 and CDR2: SEHNR and FQNEAQ (reference sequence). CDR3 DNA sequence: TGTGCCAGCAGCTTTTTCGGAGGGTACGAGCAGTACTTC. It yields the protein CASSFFGGYEQYF.

V is TRBV4-2 and J is TRBJ1-2; 9 bases agree with TRBD1. Looked up from germline, CDR1 is LGHNA and CDR2 is YNFKEQ. Germline trimming cut 4 bases from V and 6 bases from J; bases unmatched to any gene: 3. The length of the CDR3 is 13 residues. CDR3 protein: CASSPRTGDGYTF. CDR3 sequence (DNA): TGTGCCAGCAGCCCCCGGACAGGGGATGGCTACACCTTC.

The rearrangement links TRBV2 to TRBJ2-1; 7 nucleotides align to TRBD1. This CDR3 is built from 15 residues. The junction had 8 bases not matched to a gene; V was cut back by 6 bases and J by 3 bases. Germline lookup yields CDR1 SNHLY and CDR2 FYNNEI. CDR3 sequence: CASRPEAGGYNEQFF. For the CDR3, the DNA is TGTGCCAGCAGACCAGAGGCAGGGGGCTACAATGAGCAGTTCTTC.

V is TRBV13 and J is TRBJ2-5, with 14 bases identical to TRBD2. Germline loops: CDR1 PRHDT, CDR2 FYEKMQ (reference sequence). After removal of 2 bases from V and 3 bases from J, the junction contained 8 bases not matched to a gene. The CDR3 has 18 residues. CDR3 sequence: CASSLIGEGLAGEETQYF. CDR3 nucleotides: TGTGCCAGCAGCTTAATTGGTGAGGGACTAGCGGGAGAAGAGACCCAGTACTTC. Together with reference TRBV13 and TRBJ2-5, the CDR3 gives the full variable domain: AAGVIQSPRHLIKEKRETATLKCYPIPRHDTVYWYQQGPGQDPQFLISFYEKMQSDKGSIPDRFSAQQFSDYHSELNMSSLELGDSALYFCASSLIGEGLAGEETQYFGPGTRLLVL.

The V gene is TRBV10-3, the J gene TRBJ1-3; D unresolved. The CDR3 sequence is 15 residues long. Germline assignment: CDR1 ENHRY and CDR2 SYGVKD. V was shortened by 0 bases and J by 2 bases, with 8 bases between the two germline ends. The CDR3 bases are TGTGCCATCAGTGAGTCGCGGGTCGCTGGAAACACCATATATTTT. Protein product: CAISESRVAGNTIYF.

This clone occurred a few times. V gene TRBV5-6 combines with J gene TRBJ1-1; 9 bases match TRBD1. The J segment lost 4 bases and the V segment lost 3 bases, leaving 4 bases of the junction unmatched. The CDR3 length is 14 residues. CDR1 is SGHDT, CDR2 YYEEEE, per germline. CDR3 DNA sequence: TGTGCCAGCAGCTATCGGACAGGGGTCACTGAAGCTTTCTTT. Translating gives CASSYRTGVTEAFF.

The rearrangement uses TRBV7-6 and TRBJ2-2; 14 positions match TRBD2. J lost 4 bases, V lost 2 bases, and 15 bases had no gene match. The CDR3 covers 21 residues. Per the germline V gene, CDR1 is SGHVS and CDR2 is FNYEAQ. As DNA, the CDR3 is TGTGCCAGCAGCTTAACGGTGGGGACTAGCGGGAGAAGTCACGGCACCGGGGAGCTGTTTTTT. It encodes CASSLTVGTSGRSHGTGELFF.

This rearrangement joins TRBV9 to TRBJ2-3; 9 bases align to TRBD2. This CDR3 is built from 17 residues. The J segment lost 0 bases and the V segment lost 0 bases, leaving 5 bases of the junction unmatched. CDR1 is SGDLS, CDR2 YYNGEE, per germline. Here the CDR3 DNA reads TGTGCCAGCAGCGTAGATAGGCTAGCGGGGAGCACAGATACGCAGTATTTT. The encoded protein is CASSVDRLAGSTDTQYF.

The chain carries TRBV23-1 and TRBJ2-7; D ambiguous. TRBV23-1 is designated an ORF whose function remains uncertain. Trimming removed 4 bases at V and 3 bases at J, with 4 bases between. The CDR3 is 11 residues long. CDR3 in amino acids: CASSPNYEQYF. For the CDR3, the DNA is TGCGCCAGCAGTCCCAACTACGAGCAGTACTTC.

In this sample, this clone turned up a few times. The chain employs TRBV6-5 and TRBJ1-6, with D maybe TRBD1 (6 bases). The CDR3 length is 15 residues. V lost 10 bases and J lost 7, with 20 bases in between. Germline CDR1 MNHEY, CDR2 SVGAGI. CDR3 residues: CATAYWGGLNSPLHF. The CDR3 bases are TGTGCCACCGCCTACTGGGGGGGCCTGAATTCACCCCTCCACTTT.

The chain employs TRBV5-4 and TRBJ1-1; D is undetermined. Trimming took off 0 bases at V and 0 bases at J, with 6 bases between the two ends. Germline values: CDR1 SGHNT, CDR2 YYREEE (reference sequence). The CDR3 has 14 residues. The CDR3 reads CASSLVSVNTEAFF. The CDR3 DNA sequence: TGTGCCAGCAGCTTGGTGTCGGTGAACACTGAAGCTTTCTTT.

V is TRBV7-8 and J is TRBJ2-1; 7 bases are shared with TRBD1. CDR1 SGHVS and CDR2 FQNEAQ come from the germline V gene. J was trimmed by 2 bases and V by 1 base; bases with no gene match: 2. This CDR3 spans 15 amino acids. The CDR3 loop is CASSLEGATYNEQFF. CDR3 bases: TGTGCCAGCAGCTTAGAGGGGGCGACCTACAATGAGCAGTTCTTC.

The J gene is TRBJ2-7, the V gene TRBV7-6, with 7 nucleotides matching TRBD1. The length of the CDR3 is 14 residues. V gave up 6 bases and J gave up 0 bases; unmatched junction bases: 5. CDR1 is SGHVS, CDR2 FNYEAQ, per germline. The CDR3 coding sequence is TGTGCCAGCAGTTCCCGGGACAGCTCCTACGAGCAGTACTTC. Protein product: CASSSRDSSYEQYF.